This T cell receptor beta chain was captured by sequencing in a study of cytomegalovirus exposure and HLA in healthy donors. The PCR used 60 Vbeta and 13 Jbeta primers. The table came from immunoSEQ multiplex PCR; TCRdb's copy has only in-frame clones and leaves some out. In the table there are roughly 290,000 clones, 80% to 90% of which are singletons. The CDR3 length is 15 residues. Germline trimming cut 6 bases from V and 4 bases from J; bases unmatched to any gene: 7. Germline assignment: CDR1 MNHNY and CDR2 SVGAGI (reference sequence). This clone came up a few times. V gene TRBV6-6 combines with J gene TRBJ1-5, with 9 bases that match TRBD1. Sequencing input: PBMCs. The TCR comes from a woman between 18 and 29 years old in good health and CMV-seronegative. CDR3 amino acids: CASSWTGDLNQPQHF. The CDR3 nucleotides are TGTGCCAGCAGCTGGACAGGGGACCTAAATCAGCCCCAGCATTTT.